Detailed here is one TCR beta chain. Libraries were prepared by immunoSEQ multiplex PCR; TCRdb keeps only in-frame clonotypes and omits some of them. The top ten clones hold roughly 0.19% of a sample with 100,000 or so clones, 96% of them seen once. V shed 2 bases and J shed 3 bases, with 8 bases lying between them. There are 13 residues in the CDR3. In germline, CDR1 is MNHEY, CDR2 SVGAGI. These data come from a study of technical replicates of blood from several donors. The source is a human donor in good health. Sequencing used T cells isolated from PBMCs. This chain links TRBV6-5 with TRBJ2-7, with D uncertain. CDR3 residues: CASSYRRNYEQYF. The CDR3 region has the DNA TGTGCCAGCAGTTACCGGCGGAACTACGAGCAGTACTTC.